This T cell receptor (beta chain) was captured by sequencing in a study of blood T cell repertoires in COVID-19. Using immunoSEQ multiplex PCR, the repertoire was profiled, and TCRdb retains in-frame clones only, with some absent. The sample yields roughly 300,000 clones, 85% to 90% seen once. Germline assignment: CDR1 SGHNT and CDR2 YYREEE (reference sequence). This CDR3 comprises 16 residues. V was cut by 4 bases and J by 0 bases, with 13 bases left in between. This clone turned up a few times. This rearrangement joins TRBV5-4 to TRBJ2-2; D may be TRBD2 (7 bases). This clonotype originated in a woman aged 18-29 years who had recovered from COVID-19. Sequences were obtained from PBMCs or T cells enriched from blood (not recorded which). The chain's CDR3 is CASSPRGGSNTGELFF. The CDR3 DNA reads as TGTGCCAGCAGCCCGAGGGGGGGTTCGAACACCGGGGAGCTGTTTTTT.